This TCR beta chain was recovered during a study of blood T cell repertoires in COVID-19 (dated by TCRdb to 2020 to 2021). Describing the broader study: Collaborator samples came from the United States, Italy and Spain and covered acute and convalescent phases of COVID-19. The prospective study material was composed of cDNA or gDNA derived from T cells, B-cell-depleted T cells, or PBMCs. Subjects who had been exposed to COVID-19, were actively infected with it, or had recovered from it provided the deeply sampled blood TCRbeta repertoires that made up the dataset. The repertoires were made available in a free public database intended to serve as a resource for research on the immune response to SARS-CoV-2. The samples were drawn from two sources: the first 160 participants of the ongoing ImmuneRACE study, and fewer than 1,500 subjects contributed by 6 global collaborators. Nearly every sample came with metadata listing a de-identified subject ID, COVID-19 status, age in years and sex. Where available, HLA class I and class II types were obtained from metadata supplied by the sample provider rather than from assay-based typing. Results and caveats for the whole study, not just this receptor: How much clinical and demographic metadata was included differed by source and by participant, and the metadata was provided uncurated.

Worth noting for this clone: The antigen this receptor binds is unknown. Per-nucleotide qualities are absent, and no much larger clonotype sits a single base away.

The immunoSEQ Assay, a bias-controlled multiplex PCR, was used to amplify TCRbeta CDR3 regions from genomic DNA. The source study handled its data this way. Nucleated cell counts per sample were estimated from amplification of reference gene primers within the assay. Sequence reads were collapsed and filtered to measure the absolute abundance of every unique TCRbeta CDR3 rearrangement. For each sample, productive Simpson clonality was calculated as the square root of Simpson's diversity index over productive rearrangements. TCRdb took this table from immuneACCESS and kept in-frame rearrangements with V and J called. Such tables lack part of the clones; where checked against another copy, unresolved V genes explain under half of the gap, and the rest is unexplained. Clone size and the V and J calls come from that table; the DNA yielded D and trimming. This sample lists about 160,000 clones; roughly four fifths were detected once. 10% to 15% of the sample belongs to the ten largest clones.

The CDR3 has 14 amino acids, counting the end cysteine and phenylalanine. Only the CDR3 part of the read is kept: 42 bases, read in frame from the first base. CDR1 and CDR2, per the germline V gene, are SGHRS and YFSETQ. V is cut by 0 bases and J by 4 bases, and the space between the germline ends is 7 bases. Samples from volunteer blood donors who had recovered from COVID-19 were contributed by a second Seattle source. The collaborating institutions used their own protocols to collect whole blood in K2EDTA tubes. For TCRbeta analysis, collaborators shipped samples in one of three forms: frozen whole blood, isolated PBMCs, or DNA extracted from either of those sample types.

The sequenced sample was peripheral blood. The receptor was isolated from a man between 65 and 79 years old who had recovered from COVID-19. The chain couples TRBV5-1 to TRBJ1-4; the D segment cannot be called with confidence. CDR3 loop: CASSLDGYNEKLFF. In nucleotides, the sequence is TGCGCCAGCAGCTTGGACGGGTATAATGAAAAACTGTTTTTT. The entire variable domain, with the stretches around the CDR3 drawn from the reference TRBV5-1 and TRBJ1-4 proteins, is KAGVTQTPRYLIKTRGQQVTLSCSPISGHRSVSWYQQTPGQGLQFLFEYFSETQRNKGNFPGRFSGRQFSNSRSEMNVSTLELGDSALYLCASSLDGYNEKLFFGSGTQLSVL.